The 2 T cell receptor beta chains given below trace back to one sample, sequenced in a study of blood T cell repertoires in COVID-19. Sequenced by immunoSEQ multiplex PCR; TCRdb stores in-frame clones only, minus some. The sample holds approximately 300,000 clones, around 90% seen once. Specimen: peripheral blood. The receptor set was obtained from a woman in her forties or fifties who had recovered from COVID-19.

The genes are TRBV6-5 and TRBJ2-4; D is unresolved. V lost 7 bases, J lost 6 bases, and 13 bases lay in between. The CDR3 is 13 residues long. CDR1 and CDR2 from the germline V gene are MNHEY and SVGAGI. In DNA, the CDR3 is TGTGCCAGCATCAACACACAAACAAACATTCAGTACTTC. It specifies CASINTQTNIQYF.

The CDR3 region has the DNA TGTGCCAGCAGGGGCAACGTGAACACTGAAGCTTTCTTT. Translating it yields CASRGNVNTEAFF. The J gene is TRBJ1-1, the V gene TRBV2; D is undetermined. This CDR3 has 13 amino acids. V lost 6 bases, J lost 0 bases, and 8 bases lay in between. Germline V gene sequence: CDR1 SNHLY, CDR2 FYNNEI.